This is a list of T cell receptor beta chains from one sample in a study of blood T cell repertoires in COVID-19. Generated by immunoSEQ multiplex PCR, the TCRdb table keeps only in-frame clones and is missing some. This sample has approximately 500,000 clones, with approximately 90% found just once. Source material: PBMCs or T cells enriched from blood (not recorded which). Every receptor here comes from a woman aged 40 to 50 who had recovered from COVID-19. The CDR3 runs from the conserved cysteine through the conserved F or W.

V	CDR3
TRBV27	CASSLLPGTYEQYF
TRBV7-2	CASSLVAGGITDTQYF
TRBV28	CASSPWGQGENYGYTF
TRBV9	CASSAGGRTEAFF
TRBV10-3	CAITGTGDTGELFF
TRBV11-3	CASSSEPLEAFF
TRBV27	CASSLASGSSYNEQFF
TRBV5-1	CASSGGNYNEQFF
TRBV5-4	CASSLATDGVNGYTF
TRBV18	CASSPGQVSTDTQYF
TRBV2	CASKRDNNYGYTF
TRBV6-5	CASSYRGQGSNYGYTF
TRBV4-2	CASSQEGAPDYGYTF
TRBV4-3	CASSQDNNGGPLSNEKLFF
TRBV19	CASSIQIEAFF
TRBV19	CASSGSALHF
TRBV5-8	CASSRDRGSANVLTF
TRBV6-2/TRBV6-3	CASSYRGGVYEQYF
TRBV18	CASSPGTSGSGSETQYF
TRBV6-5	CASSQGQGAEAFF
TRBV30	CAWRNFGHKNIQYF
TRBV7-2	CASSLGTNSYEQYF
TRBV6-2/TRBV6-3	CASSYGAPSSYEQYF
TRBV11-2	CASSPLTGIFELFF
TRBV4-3	CASSQGREGREDNEQFF
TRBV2	CASIGDRGSEKLFF
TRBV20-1	CSANRDYGQFF
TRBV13	CASSLFLQPPLHF
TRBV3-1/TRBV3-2	CASAPTSGGYNEQFF
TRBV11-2	CASSSQRVAGGAPGELFF
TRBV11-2	CASSLNRDREPGELFF
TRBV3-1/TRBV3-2	CASSQEGRGTYNEQFF
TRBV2	CASSERGQVDQPQHF
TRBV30	CAWTPVASGTEAFF
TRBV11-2	CASSLGSGRAGEQFF
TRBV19	CASSHLTLTF
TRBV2	CASMGWKHSYNEQFF
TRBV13	CASSSQELGSNYGYTF
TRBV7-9	CASTLRAGSSKFSGSAEAFF
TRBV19	CASRAGQGFGAQYF
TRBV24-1	CATDSNGYTF
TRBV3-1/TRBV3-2	CASSRKGAGNTIYF
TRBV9	CASSVDGEQFF
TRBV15	CATSTGRGVDSPLHF
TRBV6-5	CASSLSTGTIYGYTF
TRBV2	CASKRTGSNQPQHF
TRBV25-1	CASSDRTGQNTEAFF
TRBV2	CASSEQGAWQPQHF
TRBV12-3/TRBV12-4	CASSFIAVEAFF
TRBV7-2	CASNPTGAGGYTF
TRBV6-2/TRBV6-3	CASSYRGTGNTIYF
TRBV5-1	CASSLDLGQLYNEQFF
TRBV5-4	CASSPLRAGSYEQYF
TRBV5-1	CASSYGTGDEQYF
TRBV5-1	CASSLDGTGLNTIYF